Listed below are T cell receptor beta chains from one sample, sequenced in a study of T cell responses to AZD1222 COVID-19 vaccine. Using immunoSEQ multiplex PCR, the repertoire was profiled, and TCRdb retains in-frame clones only, with some absent. The sample lists about 130,000 clones, around 90% occurring once. The material sequenced was peripheral blood, taken on day 0 of AZD1222 vaccination. The receptor set was obtained from an adult in good health. The CDR3 runs from the conserved cysteine through the conserved F or W. The D gene is left open where the match is weak. Clone sizes are given selectively: once, few, many, or a class where the clone is expanded.

j_call: TRBJ1-1
v_call: TRBV7-3
clone_size: .
d_call: .
cdr3_nt: TGTGCCAGCCAGAGTTCCCCGACCGCCACTGAAGCTTTCTTT
cdr3_aa: CASQSSPTATEAFF

j_call: TRBJ2-7
v_call: TRBV5-4
clone_size: .
d_call: .
cdr3_nt: TGTGCCAGCAGCGGAAGGGGAACAGGTGATTCCTACGAGCAGTACTTC
cdr3_aa: CASSGRGTGDSYEQYF

j_call: TRBJ1-2
v_call: TRBV14
clone_size: .
d_call: .
cdr3_nt: TGTGCCAGCAGCCGGAACCAGGGAGGCTATGGCTACACCTTC
cdr3_aa: CASSRNQGGYGYTF

j_call: TRBJ1-2
v_call: TRBV5-6
clone_size: once
d_call: TRBD1
cdr3_nt: TGTGCCAGCACCGGGGACAGAAGGGACTATGGCTACACCTTC
cdr3_aa: CASTGDRRDYGYTF

j_call: TRBJ1-3
v_call: TRBV6-5
clone_size: few
d_call: .
cdr3_nt: TGTGCCAGCAGCCCAATGGGGGGATCCGGAAACACCATATATTTT
cdr3_aa: CASSPMGGSGNTIYF

j_call: TRBJ1-1
v_call: TRBV7-9
clone_size: .
d_call: .
cdr3_nt: TGTGCCAGCGATACCGGACTTACCGGCACTGAAGCTTTCTTT
cdr3_aa: CASDTGLTGTEAFF

j_call: TRBJ1-3
v_call: TRBV3-1/TRBV3-2
clone_size: .
d_call: .
cdr3_nt: TGTGCCAGCAGCCAAGATGGAGGGTTACCCGGAAACACCATATATTTT
cdr3_aa: CASSQDGGLPGNTIYF

j_call: TRBJ2-3
v_call: TRBV4-2
clone_size: .
d_call: .
cdr3_nt: TGTGCCAGCAGCAAAAACTCCGGGACAATGGGAACAGATACGCAGTATTTT
cdr3_aa: CASSKNSGTMGTDTQYF

j_call: TRBJ2-3
v_call: TRBV6-5
clone_size: .
d_call: .
cdr3_nt: TGTGCCAGCAGTTACTCAGGGAGGCAAGATACGCAGTATTTT
cdr3_aa: CASSYSGRQDTQYF

j_call: TRBJ2-1
v_call: TRBV30
clone_size: .
d_call: TRBD1
cdr3_nt: TGTGCCTGGAGTGATACGGGGACAGCACCAAGGAGCTCCTACAATGAGCAGTTCTTC
cdr3_aa: CAWSDTGTAPRSSYNEQFF

j_call: TRBJ2-3
v_call: TRBV4-3
clone_size: .
d_call: .
cdr3_nt: TGCGCCAGCAGCCAAGGTGACAGCACAGATACGCAGTATTTT
cdr3_aa: CASSQGDSTDTQYF

j_call: TRBJ2-7
v_call: TRBV5-6
clone_size: .
d_call: .
cdr3_nt: TGTGCCAGCAGCTTGGGTGGGGGCTACGAGCAGTACTTC
cdr3_aa: CASSLGGGYEQYF

j_call: TRBJ2-3
v_call: TRBV9
clone_size: .
d_call: TRBD2
cdr3_nt: TGTGCCAGCAGCTTCTCTAGCGGGGGGATGGGAGATACGCAGTATTTT
cdr3_aa: CASSFSSGGMGDTQYF

j_call: TRBJ1-1
v_call: TRBV27
clone_size: .
d_call: TRBD1
cdr3_nt: TGTGCCAGCAGGCCTCAGGGGGCCGCTGAAGCTTTCTTT
cdr3_aa: CASRPQGAAEAFF

j_call: TRBJ1-6
v_call: TRBV30
clone_size: .
d_call: .
cdr3_nt: TGTGCCTGCCGGGGACGGAGTCTTAGCTCCTATAATTCACCCCTCCACTTT
cdr3_aa: CACRGRSLSSYNSPLHF

j_call: TRBJ1-1
v_call: TRBV9
clone_size: .
d_call: .
cdr3_nt: TGTGCCAGCAGCGTAGCTACCCTGAACACTGAAGCTTTCTTT
cdr3_aa: CASSVATLNTEAFF

j_call: TRBJ1-1
v_call: TRBV4-1
clone_size: .
d_call: .
cdr3_nt: TGCGCCAGCAGCCAAGATAGGTTAGGCCCAACTTGGAACACTGAAGCTTTCTTT
cdr3_aa: CASSQDRLGPTWNTEAFF

j_call: TRBJ1-1
v_call: TRBV7-2
clone_size: .
d_call: .
cdr3_nt: TGTGCCAGCAGCTTAAGAGGATGGACCCTAAACACTGAAGCTTTCTTT
cdr3_aa: CASSLRGWTLNTEAFF

j_call: TRBJ2-7
v_call: TRBV21-1
clone_size: .
d_call: .
cdr3_nt: TGTGCCAGCAGCGGACGACAGGGAAGCAACGAGCAGTACTTC
cdr3_aa: CASSGRQGSNEQYF

j_call: TRBJ1-2
v_call: TRBV20-1
clone_size: .
d_call: .
cdr3_nt: TGCAGTGCTAGTGTCAGCAACTATGGCTACACCTTC
cdr3_aa: CSASVSNYGYTF

j_call: TRBJ2-5
v_call: TRBV30
clone_size: .
d_call: .
cdr3_nt: TGTGCCTGGAGTCCGCGGGAGACCCAGTACTTC
cdr3_aa: CAWSPRETQYF

j_call: TRBJ1-5
v_call: TRBV5-6
clone_size: .
d_call: TRBD1
cdr3_nt: TGTGCCAGCAGCCGCAGGACAGGGGGAAATCAGCCCCAGCATTTT
cdr3_aa: CASSRRTGGNQPQHF

j_call: TRBJ1-5
v_call: TRBV5-6
clone_size: .
d_call: .
cdr3_nt: TGTGCCAGCAGCTTCGGGGGGGTCAGCAATCAGCCCCAGCATTTT
cdr3_aa: CASSFGGVSNQPQHF

j_call: TRBJ2-1
v_call: TRBV7-8
clone_size: .
d_call: TRBD2
cdr3_nt: TGTGCCAGCAGCATAGCATCGGGACTACACGACGAGTTCTTC
cdr3_aa: CASSIASGLHDEFF

j_call: TRBJ1-1
v_call: TRBV7-8
clone_size: .
d_call: .
cdr3_nt: TGTGCCAGCAGCTACTCGGGGGGGAGAACTGAAGCTTTCTTT
cdr3_aa: CASSYSGGRTEAFF

j_call: TRBJ1-1
v_call: TRBV11-2
clone_size: .
d_call: TRBD1
cdr3_nt: TGTGCCAGCAGCAGGGACAGGGGTACTGAAGCTTTCTTT
cdr3_aa: CASSRDRGTEAFF

j_call: TRBJ2-1
v_call: TRBV9
clone_size: .
d_call: TRBD1
cdr3_nt: TGTGCCAGCAGCCGGACAGGGGGGTACGTTAGGGGCGATGAGCAGTTCTTC
cdr3_aa: CASSRTGGYVRGDEQFF